These T cell receptor beta chains were read from a single sample in a study of response to subunit inactivated influenza vaccine. TCRdb fed the RT-PCR reads into MiXCR, producing one record per CDR3 protein. The table has approximately 530,000 distinct CDR3 sequences, approximately 7.2% seen once. This material consisted of PBMCs from blood, taken 23 to 25 months after vaccination. These receptors all come from a man aged 50 to 75 who received an inactivated influenza vaccine. CDR3s include the opening cysteine and the closing phenylalanine or tryptophan. Fields, in order: J gene, V gene, clone size, D gene, CDR3 protein, CDR3 DNA. The D gene is left open where the match is weak. Clone size, where shown, is once, few, many, or a class for clones that have expanded.

TRBJ1-6	TRBV7-3	few	NA	CASSLDPISPLHF	TGTGCCAGCAGCTTAGACCCAATTTCACCCCTCCACTTT
TRBJ2-7	TRBV20-1	many	TRBD2	CSARGSGGTSGAPYEQYF	TGCAGTGCTAGGGGGAGTGGTGGGACTAGCGGAGCCCCCTACGAGCAGTACTTC
TRBJ2-5	TRBV12-3/TRBV12-4	few	NA	CASSFFGGAETQYF	TGTGCCAGCAGTTTTTTTGGGGGCGCGGAGACCCAGTACTTC
TRBJ2-7	TRBV3-1	many	NA	CASSRLGEQQYF	TGTGCCAGCAGCCGTTTGGGGGAGCAGCAGTACTTC
TRBJ2-6	TRBV6-5	NA	NA	CASSFPPGRISSGANVLTF	TGTGCCAGCAGTTTCCCCCCGGGTCGGATAAGCTCTGGGGCCAACGTCCTGACTTTC
TRBJ1-1	TRBV3-1	many	TRBD1	CASSQTGVVNTEAFF	TGTGCCAGCAGCCAGACAGGGGTTGTGAACACTGAAGCTTTCTTT
TRBJ1-5	TRBV2	many	NA	CASSEAVRAGQPQHF	TGTGCCAGCAGTGAAGCGGTAAGGGCCGGTCAGCCCCAGCATTTT
TRBJ2-3	TRBV20-1	NA	NA	CSGRTDTQYF	TGCAGCGGCCGCACAGATACGCAGTATTTT
TRBJ2-2	TRBV6-2/TRBV6-3	NA	TRBD1	CASSRQGAGTGELFF	TGTGCCAGCAGTCGACAGGGGGCGGGCACCGGGGAGCTGTTTTTT
TRBJ1-1	TRBV19	few	NA	CASSIDHSVNTEAFF	TGTGCCAGTAGTATAGATCACAGCGTGAACACTGAAGCTTTCTTT
TRBJ2-2	TRBV25-1	few	NA	CASSVASAEYGELFF	TGTGCCAGCAGTGTGGCTAGCGCCGAATACGGGGAGCTGTTTTTT
TRBJ2-1	TRBV20-1	once	TRBD2	CSAGQAGVSYNEQFF	TGCAGTGCCGGCCAAGCGGGAGTCTCCTACAATGAGCAGTTCTTC
TRBJ1-2	TRBV20-1	few	TRBD1	CSAPDRGAGGYTF	TGCAGTGCCCCGGACAGGGGGGCTGGCGGCTACACCTTC
TRBJ1-3	TRBV13	many	NA	CASSLGTFGNTIYF	TGTGCCAGCAGCTTAGGGACATTCGGAAACACCATATATTTT
TRBJ2-6	TRBV5-1	many	NA	CASSLWAAGSGANVLTF	TGCGCCAGCAGCTTGTGGGCCGCCGGGTCTGGGGCCAACGTCCTGACTTTC
TRBJ1-1	TRBV19	few	NA	CASSIRQERNTEAFF	TGTGCCAGTAGTATCCGACAGGAGAGGAACACTGAAGCTTTCTTT
TRBJ2-7	TRBV20-1	NA	TRBD2	CSAPLAGGRYEQYF	TGCAGTGCTCCCTTAGCGGGGGGGCGGTACGAGCAGTACTTC
TRBJ1-4	TRBV5-1	few	TRBD1	CASSQDRAYEKLFF	TGCGCCAGCAGCCAAGACAGGGCGTATGAAAAACTGTTTTTT
TRBJ2-5	TRBV7-8	few	NA	CASSNYVGQETQYF	TGTGCCAGCAGCAACTACGTGGGACAAGAGACCCAGTACTTC
TRBJ2-3	TRBV5-1	NA	TRBD2	CASSLGGSSGSDTQYF	TGCGCCAGCAGCTTGGGCGGGTCTAGCGGGAGTGATACGCAGTATTTT
TRBJ2-5	TRBV20-1	NA	NA	CSARDPATTGETQYF	TGCAGTGCTAGAGATCCCGCGACTACCGGGGAGACCCAGTACTTC
TRBJ2-5	TRBV7-2	few	TRBD1	CASGGTGGETQYF	TGTGCCAGCGGGGGGACAGGGGGAGAGACCCAGTACTTC
TRBJ2-3	TRBV11-1	many	NA	CASSLWGSSTDTQYF	TGTGCCAGCAGCTTATGGGGTTCTAGCACAGATACGCAGTATTTT
TRBJ2-7	TRBV3-1	many	NA	CASSAQQGATYEQYF	TGTGCCAGCAGCGCACAACAGGGAGCTACCTACGAGCAGTACTTC
TRBJ2-7	TRBV12-3/TRBV12-4	NA	TRBD2	CASSSPGTSGRSYEQYF	TGTGCCAGCAGTTCCCCGGGGACTAGCGGGAGATCCTACGAGCAGTACTTC
TRBJ1-1	TRBV6-1	many	NA	CASKPGPSTEAFF	TGTGCCAGCAAGCCGGGACCCTCAACTGAAGCTTTCTTT
TRBJ2-5	TRBV11-2	many	TRBD1	CASSRSTGEQETQYF	TGTGCCAGCAGCCGATCGACAGGGGAACAAGAGACCCAGTACTTC
TRBJ2-7	TRBV11-1	NA	NA	CASSLGRVITYEQYF	TGTGCCAGCAGCTTAGGAAGGGTAATTACCTACGAGCAGTACTTC
TRBJ2-3	TRBV20-1	few	TRBD2	CSASPSLAGVSIRDTQYF	TGCAGTGCTAGTCCCTCGCTAGCGGGAGTTTCCATACGAGATACGCAGTATTTT
TRBJ2-1	TRBV29-1	NA	TRBD2	CSASSGPSFVEQFF	TGCAGCGCTTCTAGCGGGCCTTCTTTCGTTGAGCAGTTCTTC
TRBJ1-6	TRBV7-4	NA	NA	CASSLRGGTGDF	TGTGCCAGCAGCTTAAGGGGCGGGACCGGAGATTTT
TRBJ2-6	TRBV28	NA	TRBD1	CASSIPGTGISGANVLTF	TGTGCCAGCAGTATACCCGGGACAGGCATCTCTGGGGCCAACGTCCTGACTTTC
TRBJ1-2	TRBV5-1	many	NA	CASSLAGGSPYGYTF	TGCGCCAGCAGCTTGGCCGGCGGCAGCCCCTATGGCTACACCTTC
TRBJ2-6	TRBV4-2	NA	TRBD2	CASSQVSGAGDSGANVLTF	TGTGCCAGCAGCCAAGTTTCTGGTGCGGGAGACTCTGGGGCCAACGTCCTGACTTTC
TRBJ2-1	TRBV27	few	TRBD2	CATAGLASYNEQFF	TGTGCCACCGCGGGACTAGCGAGCTACAATGAGCAGTTCTTC
TRBJ2-3	TRBV6-2/TRBV6-3	NA	NA	CASSRDQPPDTQYF	TGTGCCAGCAGCCGAGATCAACCCCCAGATACGCAGTATTTT
TRBJ2-3	TRBV4-2	many	NA	CASSQLEGITDTQYF	TGTGCCAGCAGCCAACTGGAGGGAATAACAGATACGCAGTATTTT
TRBJ1-1	TRBV5-1	NA	TRBD1	CASTPRQGILTEAFF	TGCGCCAGCACCCCACGACAGGGAATTTTGACTGAAGCTTTCTTT
TRBJ2-7	TRBV5-1	many	TRBD2	CASSWSGTNYEQYF	TGTGCCAGCAGTTGGTCCGGGACTAACTACGAGCAGTACTTC
TRBJ1-1	TRBV20-1	few	NA	CSAAQSRRDTEAFF	TGCAGTGCCGCCCAATCCCGGCGGGACACTGAAGCTTTCTTT
TRBJ2-7	TRBV5-1	few	TRBD1	CASSSLTHRQGRFDEQYF	TGCGCCAGCAGCTCCCTCACACATAGACAGGGGAGATTCGACGAGCAGTACTTC
TRBJ2-3	TRBV4-3	few	TRBD2	CASSLGTRFTDTQYF	TGCGCCAGCAGCCTAGGGACTAGGTTTACAGATACGCAGTATTTT
TRBJ2-1	TRBV7-2	few	TRBD1	CASSSGQGVYEQFF	TGTGCCAGCAGCTCGGGACAGGGGGTCTATGAGCAGTTCTTC
TRBJ2-4	TRBV20-1	few	NA	CSARGLQGGRLAKNIQYF	TGCAGTGCTAGAGGCCTTCAGGGAGGCAGACTAGCCAAAAACATTCAGTACTTC
TRBJ2-1	TRBV12-3/TRBV12-4	many	NA	CASSLAAYNEQFF	TGTGCCAGCAGTTTGGCTGCCTACAATGAGCAGTTCTTC
TRBJ2-7	TRBV7-8	NA	NA	CASSLFDRPTYEQYF	TGTGCCAGCAGCTTATTCGACAGGCCAACCTACGAGCAGTACTTC
TRBJ1-5	TRBV28	few	NA	CASSYSRLLLQPQHF	TGTGCCAGCAGTTACAGCCGCTTATTGCTTCAGCCCCAGCATTTT
TRBJ2-1	TRBV27	NA	TRBD2	CASRRGNNEQFF	TGTGCCAGCAGGCGGGGGAACAATGAGCAGTTCTTC
TRBJ2-3	TRBV27	many	TRBD2	CASSLPLAGGLPQYF	TGTGCCAGCAGTTTACCACTAGCGGGGGGGCTGCCGCAGTATTTT
TRBJ1-6	TRBV11-2	few	NA	CASSSLGGGSPLHF	TGTGCCAGCAGCTCCCTGGGGGGGGGTTCACCCCTCCACTTT